These 6 T cell receptor beta chains were all obtained from the same sample, sequenced in a study of cytotoxic CD8 clonotypes in ibrutinib-treated CLL. Profiling relied on immunoSEQ multiplex PCR, and the TCRdb table lists in-frame clones only, not all of them. Found here are under 200,000 clones, roughly four fifths of them singletons; the top ten hold over 2%. The sample was PBMCs, taken after 12 months of ibrutinib treatment. All receptors come from a human donor with chronic lymphocytic leukemia.

This clone was seen just once. The V call is TRBV5-1, the J call TRBJ2-3; 10 bases align to TRBD1. V was clipped by 4 bases and J by 6 bases; unmatched bases: 5. Per the germline V gene, CDR1 is SGHRS and CDR2 is YFSETQ. CDR3 length: 14 amino acids. CDR3 coding DNA: TGCGCCAGCAGCCGGGACAGGGGACGGGATACGCAGTATTTT. The encoded protein is CASSRDRGRDTQYF.

The rearrangement uses TRBV5-8 and TRBJ2-2, with unresolved D. V lost 2 bases and J 5 bases, leaving 7 bases between the germline ends. Germline assignment: CDR1 SGHTS and CDR2 YDEGEE. This CDR3 has 13 residues. In DNA, the CDR3 is TGTGCCAGCAGCTTTCAGGTGACCGGGGAGCTGTTTTTT. Translating it yields CASSFQVTGELFF.

The J gene is TRBJ2-7, the V gene TRBV18; D may be TRBD1 (5 bases). From germline, CDR1 is KGHSH and CDR2 LQKENI. The germline V and J ends were trimmed by 3 bases and 1 base, with 13 bases remaining between them. The length of the CDR3 is 15 residues. The CDR3 reads CASSPADTGSYEQYF. CDR3 DNA sequence: TGTGCCAGCTCACCCGCGGACACTGGATCCTACGAGCAGTACTTC.

This chain uses TRBV28 with TRBJ1-1, with D unclear. V was clipped by 4 bases and J by 10 bases, with 7 bases between them. CDR3 length: 10 amino acids. Germline V lookup: CDR1 MDHEN, CDR2 SYDVKM. The DNA of the CDR3 is TGTGCCAGCAGTTCGGCCCGAGCTTTCTTT. It is translated as CASSSARAFF.

V gene TRBV5-4 combines with J gene TRBJ2-3; TRBD1 matches 10 bases. The junction had 4 bases not matched to a gene; V was cut back by 0 bases and J by 3 bases. Germline values: CDR1 SGHNT, CDR2 YYREEE (reference sequence). This CDR3 contains 16 residues. The CDR3 DNA reads TGTGCCAGCAGCTTGGGGGGGGACAGGGGAACAGATACGCAGTATTTT. It encodes CASSLGGDRGTDTQYF.

The chain carries TRBV7-2 and TRBJ1-1, with a weak D call TRBD1 (6 bases). The CDR3 is 14 residues long. V was shortened by 5 bases and J by 4 bases, with 14 bases between the two germline ends. CDR1 and CDR2 (germline): SGHTA, FQGNSA. The CDR3 nucleotides read TGTGCCAGCAGCATCGCCCAGGGGCGCACTGAAGCTTTCTTT. It codes for CASSIAQGRTEAFF.